What follows are 6 T cell receptor beta chains derived from one specimen sequenced in a study of T cell changes during pregnancy in multiple sclerosis. Repertoires were generated with immunoSEQ multiplex PCR, while TCRdb's copy carries only in-frame clones and drops some. This table has about 55,000 clones, roughly 93% appearing once. The material sequenced was CD8+ T cells from peripheral blood mononuclear cells, taken in the second trimester of pregnancy. The source is a female donor with multiple sclerosis, enrolled in a pregnancy study.

The gene calls are TRBV27 and TRBJ2-2; 7 bases are shared with TRBD1. CDR3 length: 14 residues. V lost 4 bases and J lost 1; bases outside the gene matches: 0. CDR1 is MNHEY, CDR2 SMNVEV, per germline (reference sequence). In DNA, the CDR3 is TGTGCCAGCAGTTGGACAGGGAACACCGGGGAGCTGTTTTTT. Translating it yields CASSWTGNTGELFF.

The rearrangement uses TRBV9 and TRBJ2-7, with 7 bases lining up with TRBD1. Germline V CDR1 and CDR2: SGDLS, YYNGEE. The CDR3 length is 15 residues. The trim removed 0 bases at V and 2 bases at J, leaving 5 bases unmatched. The CDR3 loop reads CASSVGSGGTYEQYF. The CDR3 DNA reads as TGTGCCAGCAGCGTAGGGTCAGGGGGAACCTACGAGCAGTACTTC.

This sequence joins TRBV7-2 and TRBJ2-3; D is unclear. With 5 bases removed from V and 4 bases from J, the gap between germline ends came to 16 bases. Germline V gene lookup returns CDR1 SGHTA and CDR2 FQGNSA. The CDR3 spans 15 residues. Here the CDR3 DNA reads TGTGCCAGCAGCCCCCACAACGGGTGGTCAGATACGCAGTATTTT. Its translation is CASSPHNGWSDTQYF.

The gene calls are TRBV27 and TRBJ2-1; 12 positions match TRBD2. The length of the CDR3 is 14 residues. CDR1 is MNHEY and CDR2 is SMNVEV in the germline V gene (reference sequence). Trimming at V came to 6 bases and at J to 10 bases, leaving 7 bases not matched to a gene. CDR3 sequence reads: CASSPRTSGIEQFF. The CDR3 DNA reads TGTGCCAGCAGCCCTCGGACTAGCGGGATCGAGCAGTTCTTC.

The J gene is TRBJ2-1, the V gene TRBV4-2, with a possible D match to TRBD2 (5 bases). Germline CDR1 LGHNA, CDR2 YNFKEQ. The germline V and J ends were trimmed by 1 base and 6 bases, with 7 bases remaining between them. The CDR3 is 13 amino acids. CDR3 DNA: TGTGCCAGCAGCCAAGTTGAGGGCAATGAGCAGTTCTTC. This translates into CASSQVEGNEQFF.

The gene calls are TRBV7-2 and TRBJ2-7, with TRBD2 matching over 7 bases. CDR1 and CDR2 (germline): SGHTA, FQGNSA. The V segment lost 2 bases and the J segment 11 bases; nucleotides outside the gene matches: 15. CDR3 length: 15 residues. The CDR3 protein is CASSLSTIAGADKYF. As DNA, the CDR3 is TGTGCCAGCAGCTTAAGTACGATCGCGGGAGCTGATAAGTACTTC.